The source of this T cell receptor (beta chain) is a study of graft-versus-host responses after intestinal transplantation. Measured with immunoSEQ multiplex PCR; TCRdb has only the in-frame clones, and not every one. The data hold 10,000 to 15,000 clones, with around 30% observed a single time. Responders labeled with CFSE (approximately 200,000) were plated with approximately 200,000 irradiated, violet-dye-labeled stimulators. After the reaction, the investigators sorted the proliferating CFSE-low CD3+CD4+ and CD3+CD8+ responders. The source material was alloreactive CD8+ T cells from a mixed lymphocyte reaction culture, sampled before intestinal transplant. The sample's subset: CFSE-low proliferating T cells sorted from approximately 6-day pre-transplant mixed lymphocyte reaction (GvH or HvG direction). This TCR came from a human patient who received an intestinal transplant.

This CDR3 reads CASSLIVNTEAFF. The CDR3 region has the DNA TGTGCCAGCAGCCTAATCGTGAACACTGAAGCTTTCTTT. This chain connects TRBV14 to TRBJ1-1; no clear D. Trimming removed 4 bases at V and 0 bases at J, with 6 bases between. The CDR3 length is 13 residues. Germline V gives CDR1 SGHDN, CDR2 FVKESK. The variable domain in full, with the rest retrieved from reference TRBV14 and TRBJ1-1, is EAGVTQFPSHSVIEKGQTVTLRCDPISGHDNLYWYRRVMGKEIKFLLHFVKESKQDESGMPNNRFLAERTGGTYSTLKVQPAELEDSGVYFCASSLIVNTEAFFGQGTRLTVV.